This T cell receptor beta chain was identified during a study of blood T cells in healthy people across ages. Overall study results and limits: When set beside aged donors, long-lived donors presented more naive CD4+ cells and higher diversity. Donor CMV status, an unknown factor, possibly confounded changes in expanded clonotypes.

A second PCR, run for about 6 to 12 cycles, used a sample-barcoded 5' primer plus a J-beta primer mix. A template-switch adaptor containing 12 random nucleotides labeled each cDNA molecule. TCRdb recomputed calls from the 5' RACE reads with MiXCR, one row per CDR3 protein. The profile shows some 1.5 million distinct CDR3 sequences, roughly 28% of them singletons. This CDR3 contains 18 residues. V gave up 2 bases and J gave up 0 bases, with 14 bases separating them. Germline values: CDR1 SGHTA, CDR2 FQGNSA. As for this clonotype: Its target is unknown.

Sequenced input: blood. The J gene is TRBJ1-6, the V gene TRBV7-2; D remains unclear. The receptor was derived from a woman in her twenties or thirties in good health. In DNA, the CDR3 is TGTGCCAGCAGCTTATTGGGTATAATGGGCTCCTATAATTCACCCCTCCACTTT. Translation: CASSLLGIMGSYNSPLHF.